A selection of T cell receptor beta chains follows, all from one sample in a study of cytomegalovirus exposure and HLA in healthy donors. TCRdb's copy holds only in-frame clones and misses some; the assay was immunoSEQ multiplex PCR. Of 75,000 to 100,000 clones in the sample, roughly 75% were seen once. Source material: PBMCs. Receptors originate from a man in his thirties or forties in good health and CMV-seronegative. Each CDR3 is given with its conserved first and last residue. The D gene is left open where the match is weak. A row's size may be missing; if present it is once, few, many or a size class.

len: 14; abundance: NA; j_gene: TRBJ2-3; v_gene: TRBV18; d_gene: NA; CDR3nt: TGTGCCAGCTCATCGGGTAAGCGGCCAGATACGCAGTATTTT; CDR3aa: CASSSGKRPDTQYF
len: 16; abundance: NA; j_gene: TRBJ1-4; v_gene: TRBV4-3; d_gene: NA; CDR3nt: TGCGCCAGCAGCCAAGACTTTCAGGGCGAGAATGAAAAACTGTTTTTT; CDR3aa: CASSQDFQGENEKLFF
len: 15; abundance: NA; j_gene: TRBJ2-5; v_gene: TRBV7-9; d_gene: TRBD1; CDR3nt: TGTGCCAGCAGCTTACGACAGGGGGCGAGAGAGACCCAGTACTTC; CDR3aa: CASSLRQGARETQYF
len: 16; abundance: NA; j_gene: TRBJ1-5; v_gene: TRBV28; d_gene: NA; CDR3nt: TGTGCCAGCGGAACGCTACAGGTATCGCGCAATCAGCCCCAGCATTTT; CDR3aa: CASGTLQVSRNQPQHF
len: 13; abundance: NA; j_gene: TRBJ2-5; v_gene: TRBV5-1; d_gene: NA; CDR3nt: TGCGCCAGCAGCTTGTTCGGGAGAGAGACCCAGTACTTC; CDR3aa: CASSLFGRETQYF
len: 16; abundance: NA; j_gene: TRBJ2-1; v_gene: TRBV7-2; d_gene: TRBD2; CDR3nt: TGTGCCAGCAGCAAACGGACTAGCGGATCCTACAATGAGCAGTTCTTC; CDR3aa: CASSKRTSGSYNEQFF
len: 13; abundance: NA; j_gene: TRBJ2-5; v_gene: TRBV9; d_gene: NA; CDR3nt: TGTGCCAGCAGCGTGGACATGCAAGAGACCCAGTACTTC; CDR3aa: CASSVDMQETQYF
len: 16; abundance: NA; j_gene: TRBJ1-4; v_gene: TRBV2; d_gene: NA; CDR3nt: TGTGCCAGCAGCACGTGGACAGTTGCAACTAATGAAAAACTGTTTTTT; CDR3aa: CASSTWTVATNEKLFF
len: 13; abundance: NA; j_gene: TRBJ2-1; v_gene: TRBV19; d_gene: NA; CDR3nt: TGTGCCAGTAGTATCCGAACCAGCGGCGAGCAGTTCTTC; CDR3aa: CASSIRTSGEQFF
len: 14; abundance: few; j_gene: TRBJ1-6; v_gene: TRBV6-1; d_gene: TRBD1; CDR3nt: TGTGCCAGCAGCTCGACAGGGGAGGGGTCACCCCTCCACTTT; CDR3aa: CASSSTGEGSPLHF
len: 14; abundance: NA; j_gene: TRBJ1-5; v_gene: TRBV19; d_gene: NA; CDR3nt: TGTGCCAGTAGTATAGCTAACCCGAATCAGCCCCAGCATTTT; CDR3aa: CASSIANPNQPQHF
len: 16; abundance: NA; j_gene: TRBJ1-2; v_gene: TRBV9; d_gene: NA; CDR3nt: TGTGCCAGCAGCCCTCAGGACAGCCCGGATTTCTATGGCTACACCTTC; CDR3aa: CASSPQDSPDFYGYTF
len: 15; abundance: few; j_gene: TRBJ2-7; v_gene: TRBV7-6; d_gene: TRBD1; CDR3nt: TGTGCCAGCAGCTTAGGACAGGGCCAAAGCTACGAGCAGTACTTC; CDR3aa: CASSLGQGQSYEQYF
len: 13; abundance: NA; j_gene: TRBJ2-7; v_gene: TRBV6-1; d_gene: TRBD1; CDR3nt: TGTGCCAGCAATGGACAGGGTTTCTACGAGCAGTACTTC; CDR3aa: CASNGQGFYEQYF
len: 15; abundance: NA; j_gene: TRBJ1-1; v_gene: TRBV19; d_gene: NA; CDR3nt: TGTGCCAGTAGTATTTTGGGGCCGAAGAACACTGAAGCTTTCTTT; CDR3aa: CASSILGPKNTEAFF
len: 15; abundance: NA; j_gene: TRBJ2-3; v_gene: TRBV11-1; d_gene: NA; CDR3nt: TGTGCCAGCAGCCCCTTCGACAGCCGCACAGATACGCAGTATTTT; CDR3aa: CASSPFDSRTDTQYF
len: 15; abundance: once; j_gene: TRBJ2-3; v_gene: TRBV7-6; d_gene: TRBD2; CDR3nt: TGTGCCAGCAGCACCGGGACTAGCGGGGGGGATACGCAGTATTTT; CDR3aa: CASSTGTSGGDTQYF
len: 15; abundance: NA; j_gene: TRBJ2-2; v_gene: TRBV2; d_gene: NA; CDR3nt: TGTGCCAGCAGTGATGAGGGAGGTATCACCGGGGAGCTGTTTTTT; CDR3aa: CASSDEGGITGELFF